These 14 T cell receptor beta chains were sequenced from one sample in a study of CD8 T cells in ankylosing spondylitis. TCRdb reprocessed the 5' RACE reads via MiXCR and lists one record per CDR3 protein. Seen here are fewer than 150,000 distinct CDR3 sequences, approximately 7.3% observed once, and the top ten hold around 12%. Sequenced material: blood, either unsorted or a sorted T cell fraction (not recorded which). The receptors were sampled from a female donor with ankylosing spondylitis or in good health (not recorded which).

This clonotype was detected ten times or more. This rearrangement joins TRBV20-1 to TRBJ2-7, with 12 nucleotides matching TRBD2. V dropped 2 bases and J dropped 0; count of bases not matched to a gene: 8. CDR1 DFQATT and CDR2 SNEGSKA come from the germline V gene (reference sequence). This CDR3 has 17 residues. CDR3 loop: CSARRTSGAESSYEQYF. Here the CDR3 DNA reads TGCAGTGCTAGAAGGACTAGCGGGGCAGAGAGCTCCTACGAGCAGTACTTC.

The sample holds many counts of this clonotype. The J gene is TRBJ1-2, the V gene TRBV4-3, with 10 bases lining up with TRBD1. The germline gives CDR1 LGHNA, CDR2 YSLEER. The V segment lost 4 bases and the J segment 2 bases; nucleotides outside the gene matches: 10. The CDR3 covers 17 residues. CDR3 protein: CASSPSRQGAANYGYTF. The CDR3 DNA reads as TGCGCCAGCAGCCCATCCCGACAGGGGGCCGCGAACTATGGCTACACCTTC.

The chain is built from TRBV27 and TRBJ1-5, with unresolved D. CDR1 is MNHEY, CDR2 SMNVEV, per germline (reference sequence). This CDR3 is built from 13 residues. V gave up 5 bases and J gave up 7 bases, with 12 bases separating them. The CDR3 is CASSRSARQPQHF. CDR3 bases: TGTGCCAGCAGTCGATCGGCGCGGCAGCCCCAGCATTTT.

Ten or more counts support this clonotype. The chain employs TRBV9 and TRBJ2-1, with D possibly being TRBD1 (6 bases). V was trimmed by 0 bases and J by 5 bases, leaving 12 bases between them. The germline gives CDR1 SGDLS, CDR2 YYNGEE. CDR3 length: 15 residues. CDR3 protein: CASSVAGTLHNEQFF. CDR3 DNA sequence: TGTGCCAGCAGCGTAGCCGGGACATTACACAATGAGCAGTTCTTC.

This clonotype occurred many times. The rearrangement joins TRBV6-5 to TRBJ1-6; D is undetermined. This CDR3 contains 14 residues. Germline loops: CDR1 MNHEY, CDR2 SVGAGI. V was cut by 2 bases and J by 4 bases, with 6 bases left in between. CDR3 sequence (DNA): TGTGCCAGCAGTTACCGGGAGTATAATTCACCCCTCCACTTT. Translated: CASSYREYNSPLHF.

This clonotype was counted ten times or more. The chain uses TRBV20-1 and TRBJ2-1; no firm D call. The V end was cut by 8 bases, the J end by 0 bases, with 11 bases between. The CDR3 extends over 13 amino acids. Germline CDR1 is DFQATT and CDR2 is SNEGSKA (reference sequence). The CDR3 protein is CSIYQSSYNEQFF. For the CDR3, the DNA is TGCAGTATTTACCAGAGCTCCTACAATGAGCAGTTCTTC.

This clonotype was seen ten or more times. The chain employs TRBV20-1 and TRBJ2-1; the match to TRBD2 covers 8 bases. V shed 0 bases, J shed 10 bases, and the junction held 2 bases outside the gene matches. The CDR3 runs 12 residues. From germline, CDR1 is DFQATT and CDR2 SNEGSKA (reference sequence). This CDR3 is CSAREAGDEQFF. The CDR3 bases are TGCAGTGCTAGAGAAGCGGGGGACGAGCAGTTCTTC.

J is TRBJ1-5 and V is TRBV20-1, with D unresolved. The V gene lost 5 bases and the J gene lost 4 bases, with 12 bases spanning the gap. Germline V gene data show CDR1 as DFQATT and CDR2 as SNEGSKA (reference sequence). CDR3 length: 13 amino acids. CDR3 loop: CSAQSMGNQPQHF. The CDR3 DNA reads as TGCAGTGCTCAATCGATGGGGAATCAGCCCCAGCATTTT.

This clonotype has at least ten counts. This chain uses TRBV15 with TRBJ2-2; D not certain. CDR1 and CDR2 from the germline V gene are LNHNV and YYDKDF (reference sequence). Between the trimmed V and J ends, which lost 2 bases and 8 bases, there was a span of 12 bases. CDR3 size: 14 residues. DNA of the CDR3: TGTGCCACCAGCAGACCCACCGGCCTGGGGGAGCTGTTTTTT. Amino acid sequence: CATSRPTGLGELFF. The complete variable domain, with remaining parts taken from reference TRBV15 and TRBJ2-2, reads DAMVIQNPRYQVTQFGKPVTLSCSQTLNHNVMYWYQQKSSQAPKLLFHYYDKDFNNEADTPDNFQSRRPNTSFCFLDIRSPGLGDTAMYLCATSRPTGLGELFFGEGSRLTVL.

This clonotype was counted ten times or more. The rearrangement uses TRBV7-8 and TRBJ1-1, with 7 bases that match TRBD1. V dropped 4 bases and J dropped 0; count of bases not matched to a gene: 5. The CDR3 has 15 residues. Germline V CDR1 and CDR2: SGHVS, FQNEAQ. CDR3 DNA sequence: TGTGCCAGCAGCTCCCTGACAGGGCTGAACACTGAAGCTTTCTTT. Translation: CASSSLTGLNTEAFF.

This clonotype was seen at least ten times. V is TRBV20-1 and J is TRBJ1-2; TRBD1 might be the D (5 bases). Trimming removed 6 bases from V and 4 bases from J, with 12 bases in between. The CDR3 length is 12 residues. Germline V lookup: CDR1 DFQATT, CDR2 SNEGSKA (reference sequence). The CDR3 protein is CSAPPGTYGYTF. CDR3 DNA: TGCAGTGCCCCCCCAGGGACCTATGGCTACACCTTC.

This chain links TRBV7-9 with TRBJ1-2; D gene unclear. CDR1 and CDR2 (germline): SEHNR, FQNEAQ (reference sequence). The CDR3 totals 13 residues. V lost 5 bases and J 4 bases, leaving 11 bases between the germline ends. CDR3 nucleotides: TGTGCCAGCAGCCCCGGTCTCCGCTATGGCTACACCTTC. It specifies CASSPGLRYGYTF.

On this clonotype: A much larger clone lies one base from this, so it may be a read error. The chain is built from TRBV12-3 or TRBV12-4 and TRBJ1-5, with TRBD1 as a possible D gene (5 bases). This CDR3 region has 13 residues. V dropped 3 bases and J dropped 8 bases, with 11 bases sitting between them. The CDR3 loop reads CASSFQGLEPQHF. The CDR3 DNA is TGTGCCAGCAGTTTTCAGGGACTTGAGCCCCAGCATTTT.

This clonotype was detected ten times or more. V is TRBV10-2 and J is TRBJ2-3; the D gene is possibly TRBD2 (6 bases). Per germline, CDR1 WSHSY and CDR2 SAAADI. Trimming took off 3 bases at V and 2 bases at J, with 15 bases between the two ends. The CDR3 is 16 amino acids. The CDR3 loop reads CASSDSKGLTTDTQYF. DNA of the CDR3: TGCGCCAGCAGTGATAGTAAGGGACTTACCACAGATACGCAGTATTTT.